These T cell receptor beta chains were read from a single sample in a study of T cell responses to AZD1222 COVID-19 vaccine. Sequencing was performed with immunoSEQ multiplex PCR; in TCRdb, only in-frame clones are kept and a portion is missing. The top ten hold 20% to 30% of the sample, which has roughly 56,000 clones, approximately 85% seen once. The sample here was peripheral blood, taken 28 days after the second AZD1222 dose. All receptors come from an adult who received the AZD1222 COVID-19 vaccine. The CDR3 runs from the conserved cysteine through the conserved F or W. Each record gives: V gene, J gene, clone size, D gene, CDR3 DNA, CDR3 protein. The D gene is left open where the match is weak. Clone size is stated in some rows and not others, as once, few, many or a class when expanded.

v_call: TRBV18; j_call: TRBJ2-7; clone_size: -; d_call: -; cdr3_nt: TGTGCCAGCTCACCGTACCTTTTGGAGGAGAACTCCTACGAGCAGTACTTC; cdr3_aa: CASSPYLLEENSYEQYF
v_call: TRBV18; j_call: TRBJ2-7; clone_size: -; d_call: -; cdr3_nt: TGTGCCAGCTCACCAGCCAGGGCGGGTCGCGAGCAGTACTTC; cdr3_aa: CASSPARAGREQYF
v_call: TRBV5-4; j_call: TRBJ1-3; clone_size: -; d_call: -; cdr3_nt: TGTGCCAGCAGCTTGGGGGCATCTGGAAACACCATATATTTT; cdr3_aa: CASSLGASGNTIYF
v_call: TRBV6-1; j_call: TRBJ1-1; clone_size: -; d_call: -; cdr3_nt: TGTGCCAGCAGTGAAGGCTACAGGAACACTGAAGCTTTCTTT; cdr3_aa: CASSEGYRNTEAFF
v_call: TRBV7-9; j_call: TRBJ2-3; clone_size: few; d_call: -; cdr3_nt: TGTGCCAGCAGCTTAGTGCGGCAGCTCACAGATACGCAGTATTTT; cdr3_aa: CASSLVRQLTDTQYF
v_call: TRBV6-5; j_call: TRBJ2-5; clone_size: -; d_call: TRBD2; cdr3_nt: TGTGCCAGCAGTCTAGCGGGAGGGCAAGAGACCCAGTACTTC; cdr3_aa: CASSLAGGQETQYF
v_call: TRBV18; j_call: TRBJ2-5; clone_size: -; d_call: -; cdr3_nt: TGTGCCAGCTCACCACCACACCAAGAGACCCAGTACTTC; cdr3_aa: CASSPPHQETQYF
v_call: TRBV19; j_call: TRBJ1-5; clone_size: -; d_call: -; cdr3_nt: TGTGCCAGTAGTACCCAAGCTGGGTATAGCAATCAGCCCCAGCATTTT; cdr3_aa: CASSTQAGYSNQPQHF
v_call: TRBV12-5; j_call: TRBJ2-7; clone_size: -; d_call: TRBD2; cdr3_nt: TGTGCTAGTGCCGACTCGATAGCGGGAGGGCCTCTCGAGCAGTACTTC; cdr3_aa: CASADSIAGGPLEQYF
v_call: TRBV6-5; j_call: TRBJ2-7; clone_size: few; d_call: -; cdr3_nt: TGTGCCAGCAGTTATGGGACATTCGAGCAGTACTTC; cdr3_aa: CASSYGTFEQYF
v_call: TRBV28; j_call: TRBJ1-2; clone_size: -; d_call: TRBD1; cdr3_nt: TGTGCCAGCAGTTCCTCGACAGGGATAGGCTATGGCTACACCTTC; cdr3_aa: CASSSSTGIGYGYTF
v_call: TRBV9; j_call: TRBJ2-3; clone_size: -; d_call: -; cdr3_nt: TGTGCCAGCAGCGTAAGGGAATCCCCAGATACGCAGTATTTT; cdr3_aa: CASSVRESPDTQYF
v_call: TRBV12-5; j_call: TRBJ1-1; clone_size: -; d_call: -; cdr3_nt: TGTGCTAGTGGTTTCCTACAGGGCCCCACCGCGAACACTGAAGCTTTCTTT; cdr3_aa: CASGFLQGPTANTEAFF
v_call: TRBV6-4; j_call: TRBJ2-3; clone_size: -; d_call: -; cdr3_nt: TGTGCCAGCAGCAGGGAAACGCCAGATACGCAGTATTTT; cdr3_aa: CASSRETPDTQYF
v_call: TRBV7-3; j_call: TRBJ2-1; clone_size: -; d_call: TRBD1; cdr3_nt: TGTGCCAGCAGCTTCGGGACAGGGCTTAGTGAGCAGTTCTTC; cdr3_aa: CASSFGTGLSEQFF
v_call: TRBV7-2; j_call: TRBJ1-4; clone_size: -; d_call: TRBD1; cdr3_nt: TGTGCCAGCAGCGCGGACAGGGGTGCTAATGAAAAACTGTTTTTT; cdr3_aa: CASSADRGANEKLFF
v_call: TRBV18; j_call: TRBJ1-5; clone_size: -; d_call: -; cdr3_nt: TGTGCCAGCTCACCGACAGCTGGACAGCAGCCCCAGCATTTT; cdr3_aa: CASSPTAGQQPQHF
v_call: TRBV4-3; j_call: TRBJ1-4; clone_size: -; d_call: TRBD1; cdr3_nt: TGCGCCAGCAGCCCGTCAGGGACAGGGGATGAAAAACTGTTTTTT; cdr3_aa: CASSPSGTGDEKLFF
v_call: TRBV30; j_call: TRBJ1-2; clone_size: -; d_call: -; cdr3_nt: TGTGCCTGGAGTGTACAAGGGGACTATGGCTACACCTTC; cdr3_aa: CAWSVQGDYGYTF
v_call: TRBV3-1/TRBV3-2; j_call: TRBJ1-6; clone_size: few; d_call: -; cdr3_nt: TGTGCCAGCAGCCAAGTCTCAGGGAACAATTCACCCCTCCACTTT; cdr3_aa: CASSQVSGNNSPLHF
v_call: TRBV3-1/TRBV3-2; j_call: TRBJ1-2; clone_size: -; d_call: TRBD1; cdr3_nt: TGTGCCAGCAGCCGGGACAGACGGTATGGCTACACCTTC; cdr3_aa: CASSRDRRYGYTF
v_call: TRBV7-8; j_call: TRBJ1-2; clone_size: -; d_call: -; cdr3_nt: TGTGCCAGCAGCTTAGCGCGCTCCTATGGCTACACCTTC; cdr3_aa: CASSLARSYGYTF
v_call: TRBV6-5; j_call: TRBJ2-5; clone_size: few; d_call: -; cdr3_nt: TGTGCCAGCAGTAGAGTTCGGGACACCGAGACCCAGTACTTC; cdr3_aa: CASSRVRDTETQYF
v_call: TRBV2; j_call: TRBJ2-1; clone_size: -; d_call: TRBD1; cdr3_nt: TGTGCCAGCAGACAGGGGGCGGGAATTATATACAATGAGCAGTTCTTC; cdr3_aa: CASRQGAGIIYNEQFF
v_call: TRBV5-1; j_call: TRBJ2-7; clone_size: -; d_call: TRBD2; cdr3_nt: TGCGCCAGCAGCCGACTAGCGGTGGGCTCCTACGAGCAGTACTTC; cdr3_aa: CASSRLAVGSYEQYF
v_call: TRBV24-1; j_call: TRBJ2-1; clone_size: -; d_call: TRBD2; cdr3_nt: TGTGCCACCAGTGATTTGTGGCGGGAGGGCCGCAATGAGCAGTTCTTC; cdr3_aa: CATSDLWREGRNEQFF
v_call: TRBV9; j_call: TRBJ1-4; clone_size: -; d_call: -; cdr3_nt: TGTGCCAGCAGCGGGAGGGGAAGAGGGCTGTTTTTT; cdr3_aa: CASSGRGRGLFF
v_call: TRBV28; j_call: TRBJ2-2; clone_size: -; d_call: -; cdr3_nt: TGTGCCAGCAGGGGGACGGAAAACACCGGGGAGCTGTTTTTT; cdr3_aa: CASRGTENTGELFF
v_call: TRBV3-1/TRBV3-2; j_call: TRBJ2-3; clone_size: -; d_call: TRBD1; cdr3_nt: TGTGCCAGCACCCCCTACGGACAGGGAGTCGCAGATACGCAGTATTTT; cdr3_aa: CASTPYGQGVADTQYF
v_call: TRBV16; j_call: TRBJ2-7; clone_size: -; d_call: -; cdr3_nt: TGTGCCAGCAGCCAACAGGGGTACGAGCAGTACTTC; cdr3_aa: CASSQQGYEQYF
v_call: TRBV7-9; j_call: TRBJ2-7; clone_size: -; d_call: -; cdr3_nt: TGTGCCAGCAGCCTGGAACGGGCCGAGCAGTACTTC; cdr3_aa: CASSLERAEQYF
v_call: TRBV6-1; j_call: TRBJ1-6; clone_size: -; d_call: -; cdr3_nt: TGTGCCAGCAGTGAACTTCCGGGACAAACTAATTCACCCCTCCACTTT; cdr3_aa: CASSELPGQTNSPLHF